What follows are 3 T cell receptor beta chains derived from one specimen sequenced in a study of blood T cell repertoires in COVID-19. The repertoire was sequenced with immunoSEQ multiplex PCR; TCRdb's copy has only in-frame clones and lacks some. The repertoire includes more than 400,000 clones, around 90% of them detected once, and under 0.75% sits in the top ten. The source material was PBMCs or T cells enriched from blood (not recorded which). These receptors came from a woman between 18 and 30 years old who had recovered from COVID-19.

This chain links TRBV27 with TRBJ1-1; weak D call: TRBD1 (5 bases). CDR3 length: 18 residues. The ends were cut back, 6 bases at V and 4 bases at J, with 27 bases in the middle. Germline values: CDR1 MNHEY, CDR2 SMNVEV (reference sequence). The CDR3 DNA is TGTGCCAGCAGCCAGTTTAGGATAGGCCGACAGTCTTTCACTGAAGCTTTCTTT. This encodes CASSQFRIGRQSFTEAFF.

CDR3 nucleotide sequence: TGTGCCAGCAGACCTGGGACTAGCGGGGCCTACGAGCAGTACTTC. It translates to CASRPGTSGAYEQYF. The V gene is TRBV11-2, the J gene TRBJ2-7; TRBD2 aligns across 13 bases. The germline V gene encodes CDR1 SGHAT and CDR2 FQNNGV. The CDR3 is made up of 15 amino acids. V dropped 6 bases and J dropped 2; count of bases not matched to a gene: 4.

This rearrangement joins TRBV9 to TRBJ1-2; 9 nucleotides match TRBD1. This CDR3 is built from 13 residues. V shed 5 bases and J 7 bases; nucleotides not matched to a gene: 6. Germline CDR1 reads SGDLS; CDR2 reads YYNGEE. In DNA form, the CDR3 reads TGTGCCAGCAGGGATACAGGGGGCGGTGGCTACACCTTC. The encoded protein is CASRDTGGGGYTF.